This entry describes one T cell receptor (beta chain). These data belong to a study of CD8 T cells in Susac syndrome. V was clipped by 3 bases and J by 4 bases, with 11 bases between them. This CDR3 has 13 residues. The germline V gene encodes CDR1 SGDLS and CDR2 YYNGEE. Random hexamers were used to reverse transcribe the RNA input (about 0.5 to 1 ug). TCRdb used MiXCR to reprocess the immunoSEQ multiplex PCR reads, holding one entry per CDR3 protein. The table lists around 79,000 distinct CDR3 sequences, 94% of them singletons. J is TRBJ2-7 and V is TRBV9, with D maybe TRBD1 (7 bases). Sequencing input: CD8+ T cells from PBMCs. The clonotype originates from a human donor with Susac syndrome. The CDR3 region has the DNA TGTGCCAGCAGCGCCGCAGGGGGGTACGAGCAGTACTTC. Its protein is CASSAAGGYEQYF.